This T cell receptor beta chain was profiled in a study of brain T cells in children with intractable seizures. Study-wide results and limits: Pre- and post-surgery blood differed in depth, so pre-surgery absences may be undersampling. Patients' HCMV serostatus was unknown; virus specificity rests on CDR3 similarity alone.

Libraries were prepared by immunoSEQ multiplex PCR; TCRdb keeps only in-frame clonotypes and omits some of them. In the table there are around 100,000 clones, 94% of which are singletons. The table lists this clone with a count of one. Antigen specificity is unknown. This CDR3 region has 13 residues. Germline V gene data show CDR1 as MNHEY and CDR2 as SMNVEV (reference sequence). V gave up 3 bases and J gave up 5 bases, with 8 bases separating them. Sequencing was limited to surgery cases with top T cell transcript signatures in brain tissue. Pre-surgery treatment included at least one anti-epileptic drug.

The input for sequencing was peripheral blood, taken at surgery. The chain is built from TRBV27 and TRBJ2-1, with a weak D call TRBD2 (6 bases). The TCR was taken from a boy in the first two years of life with hemimegalencephaly and intractable seizures. The DNA for the CDR3 is TGTGCCAGCAGTTTCGGACTAAACAATGAGCAGTTCTTC. It is translated as CASSFGLNNEQFF.